Described below is a single T cell receptor (beta chain) sequence and its context. Its antigen is undetermined. The CDR3 covers 15 residues. Germline loops: CDR1 MNHEY, CDR2 SVGAGI. Trimming removed 5 bases at V and 9 bases at J, with 20 bases between. Vbeta (60) and Jbeta (13) primers were used in the PCR. This table comes from immunoSEQ multiplex PCR, and its TCRdb copy is limited to in-frame clones, with some not included. This table lists around 77,000 clones. The data originate from a study of cytomegalovirus exposure and HLA in healthy donors. Overall study: There were 70 million to 95 million unique TCRs (from HLA-typed donors) in an early data release.

Whole-study findings and limits: With high specificity and sensitivity, the classifier reportedly diagnosed cytomegalovirus status.

The sample comprised PBMCs. The receptor was derived from a man aged 45-60 years in good health and CMV-seropositive. V and J are TRBV6-5 and TRBJ1-5; D perhaps matches TRBD1 (5 bases). The CDR3 is CASSTSPGMNLPQHF. CDR3 nucleotides: TGTGCCAGCAGTACCTCCCCAGGGATGAACTTGCCCCAGCATTTT.